The present TCR beta chain was sequenced within a study of control samples from healthy donors and cancer patients (TCRdb year 2020). In the germline V gene, CDR1 corresponds to MGHDK and CDR2 to SYGVNS. CDR3 length: 16 amino acids, cysteine to phenylalanine. Only the CDR3 part of the read is kept: 48 bases, read in frame from the first base. Trimming removed 6 bases from V and 4 bases from J, leaving 21 bases between the germline ends. Details on this clone: The clone's antigen remains unknown. No base quality values were provided; no much bigger clone lies one nucleotide off.

The method was the immunoSEQ multiplex PCR assay. TCRdb took this table from immuneACCESS and kept in-frame rearrangements with V and J called. Such tables lack part of the clones; where checked against another copy, unresolved V genes explain under half of the gap, and the rest is unexplained. Counted in this sample were some 120,000 clones; 85% to 95% of them appeared once. The ten largest clones take up 1.5% to 2% of the sample. This clonotype was obtained from a man aged 50-60 years with head and neck cancer. Sequencing was done on a sample of PBMCs. The receptor chain draws on TRBV25-1 and TRBJ2-5; a tentative D call is TRBD2 (6 bases match). The CDR3 sequence is CASSPGTLGGRETQYF. The nucleotide sequence is given as TGTGCCAGCAGCCCCGGGACCCTGGGGGGTCGAGAGACCCAGTACTTC.